The rows below give T cell receptor beta chains drawn from one sample of a study of T-cell reconstitution after alpha-beta-depleted transplantation in children. TCRdb used MiXCR to reprocess the PCR reads, holding one entry per CDR3 protein. Counted here are around 420,000 distinct CDR3 sequences, under 20% occurring once; the ten biggest clones make up approximately 28%. The sequencing used PBMCs, mostly from graft donor cells, collected 360 days after TCRalphabeta/CD19-depleted stem cell transplant. All receptors come from a boy under two years old who had a stem cell transplant for Wiskott-Aldrich syndrome, so the T cells may come from the graft donor. The CDR3 runs from the conserved cysteine through the conserved F or W. The order of the fields is D gene, J gene, V gene, clone size, CDR3 protein, CDR3 DNA. D genes are given only for firm matches. Size is stated for part of the rows, as once, few or many counts, or as a class when the clone is expanded.

>-|TRBJ2-4|TRBV6-5|many
CASSLGGFGNIQYF
TGTGCCAGCAGTTTGGGAGGTTTCGGAAACATTCAGTACTTC
>TRBD2|TRBJ2-3|TRBV20-1|-
CSARGRQGGTSGSTDTQYF
TGCAGTGCTAGAGGTCGACAGGGAGGGACTAGCGGGAGCACAGATACGCAGTATTTT
>-|TRBJ2-5|TRBV28|many
CASSLLRGTQYF
TGTGCCAGCAGTTTATTGAGGGGGACCCAGTACTTC
>TRBD1|TRBJ2-1|TRBV4-3|few
CASSQEDRENEQFF
TGCGCCAGCAGCCAAGAGGACAGGGAGAATGAGCAGTTCTTC
>-|TRBJ2-5|TRBV5-1|-
CASNSLTGRGETQYF
TGCGCCAGCAATTCATTGACAGGACGAGGAGAGACCCAGTACTTC
>TRBD1|TRBJ1-1|TRBV12-3/TRBV12-4|-
CASRRGTAEAFF
TGTGCCAGCAGACGCGGGACAGCTGAAGCTTTCTTT
>-|TRBJ2-1|TRBV9|few
CASSVGSGEVVNEQFF
TGTGCCAGCAGCGTGGGATCGGGGGAGGTAGTCAATGAGCAGTTCTTC
>-|TRBJ2-1|TRBV27|-
CASSLTPGYLSYNEQFF
TGTGCCAGCAGTTTGACCCCGGGGTATCTCTCCTACAATGAGCAGTTCTTC
>-|TRBJ2-1|TRBV6-5|-
CASSYSDLGEQFF
TGTGCCAGCAGTTACTCGGACCTTGGGGAGCAGTTCTTC
>-|TRBJ1-4|TRBV10-3|-
CAIKDRPGRDEKLFF
TGTGCCATCAAAGACAGACCTGGAAGGGATGAAAAACTGTTTTTT
>-|TRBJ2-5|TRBV20-1|few
CSASSYSQETQYF
TGCAGTGCTAGCAGTTACAGCCAAGAGACCCAGTACTTC
>TRBD2|TRBJ2-7|TRBV6-6|few
CASNPSGHEQYF
TGTGCCAGCAACCCTAGCGGGCACGAGCAGTACTTC
>TRBD1|TRBJ2-5|TRBV7-9|few
CASSSETGRQGTQYF
TGTGCCAGCAGCTCAGAGACAGGGCGACAGGGGACCCAGTACTTC